A single sample gave rise to the 32 T cell receptor beta chains below, sequenced in a study of cytomegalovirus exposure and HLA in healthy donors. In the PCR, 60 Vbeta and 13 Jbeta primers were used. The data were produced by immunoSEQ multiplex PCR, yet TCRdb's version contains in-frame clones alone and is incomplete. The sample table sets out under 130,000 clones. Sequenced: PBMCs. These receptors originate from a man aged 50-59 years in good health and CMV-seronegative.

The CDR3 nucleotides are TGTGCCTGGAAGGGACAGGGGGCTGGCTACGAGCAGTACTTC. This sequence encodes CAWKGQGAGYEQYF. This chain uses TRBV30 with TRBJ2-7; 12 bases align to TRBD1. Looked up from germline, CDR1 is GTSNPN and CDR2 is SVGIG (reference sequence). V was pared by 4 bases and J by 3 bases, with 4 bases of the junction left unmatched. This CDR3 contains 14 residues.

This chain uses TRBV27 with TRBJ2-1; D is perhaps TRBD2 (7 bases). This CDR3 region has 18 residues. The germline gives CDR1 MNHEY, CDR2 SMNVEV (reference sequence). V lost 2 bases to trimming and J lost 4 bases, with 21 bases between them. The CDR3 region is CASSLEKGGQVRYNEQFF. The CDR3 nucleotides are TGTGCCAGCAGTTTAGAAAAGGGGGGGCAGGTTCGTTACAATGAGCAGTTCTTC.

This chain connects TRBV7-2 to TRBJ1-1, with 10 bases fitting TRBD1. From germline, CDR1 is SGHTA and CDR2 FQGNSA. CDR3 length equals 15 residues. V shed 3 bases and J 4 bases; nucleotides not matched to a gene: 5. The CDR3 bases are TGTGCCAGCAGCTTTTCTTGGACAGGGGGCACTGAAGCTTTCTTT. Translating gives CASSFSWTGGTEAFF.

The chain employs TRBV11-2 and TRBJ1-1; TRBD1 agrees at 8 bases. Germline CDR1 reads SGHAT; CDR2 reads FQNNGV. The CDR3 loop spans 12 amino acids. V shed 4 bases, J shed 10 bases, and the junction held 5 bases outside the gene matches. CDR3 loop: CASSSDRGTAFF. The CDR3 DNA is TGTGCCAGCAGCTCCGACAGGGGAACAGCTTTCTTT. The whole variable domain, remainder taken from reference TRBV11-2 and TRBJ1-1, is EAGVAQSPRYKIIEKRQSVAFWCNPISGHATLYWYQQILGQGPKLLIQFQNNGVVDDSQLPKDRFSAERLKGVDSTLKIQPAKLEDSAVYLCASSSDRGTAFFGQGTRLTVV.

This chain links TRBV29-1 with TRBJ1-2; no definite D call. V gave up 4 bases and J gave up 2 bases, with 20 bases separating them. This CDR3 has 16 amino acids. CDR1 is SQVTM and CDR2 is ANQGSEA in the germline V gene. CDR3 loop: CSVVGPVEGTNYGYTF. Here the CDR3 DNA reads TGCAGCGTTGTTGGGCCGGTTGAGGGAACCAACTATGGCTACACCTTC.

The CDR3 sequence: CASSNRNKIEKLFF. The CDR3 coding sequence is TGTGCCAGCAGTAACAGGAATAAGATTGAAAAACTGTTTTTT. This rearrangement joins TRBV6-1 to TRBJ1-4; maybe TRBD1 (5 bases). This CDR3 is built from 14 residues. V dropped 5 bases and J dropped 7 bases, with 14 bases sitting between them. The germline gives CDR1 MNHNS, CDR2 SASEGT.

The rearrangement uses TRBV5-1 and TRBJ2-3, with 9 positions matching TRBD2. Germline CDR1 and CDR2: SGHRS and YFSETQ. The CDR3 has 14 amino acids. The trim removed 3 bases at V and 6 bases at J, leaving 5 bases unmatched. The CDR3 spells CASSSGTSRDTQYF. The CDR3 coding sequence is TGCGCCAGCAGCTCAGGGACTAGCAGGGATACGCAGTATTTT.

This sequence joins TRBV2 and TRBJ2-3; the D is unclear. Deletions cut 7 bases from V and 2 bases from J, with 4 bases between. This CDR3 spans 11 amino acids. The germline gives CDR1 SNHLY, CDR2 FYNNEI. The CDR3 is CASTYTDTQYF. CDR3 nucleotide sequence: TGTGCCAGCACCTACACAGATACGCAGTATTTT. Full variable domain (outside the CDR3, taken from reference TRBV2 and TRBJ2-3): EPEVTQTPSHQVTQMGQEVILRCVPISNHLYFYWYRQILGQKVEFLVSFYNNEISEKSEIFDDQFSVERPDGSNFTLKIRSTKLEDSAMYFCASTYTDTQYFGPGTRLTVL.

The chain combines TRBV19 with TRBJ1-5, with TRBD1 matching over 7 bases. J was trimmed by 7 bases and V by 1 base; bases with no gene match: 7. CDR1 LNHDA and CDR2 SQIVND come from the germline V gene (reference sequence). This CDR3 contains 15 residues. For the CDR3, the DNA is TGTGCCAGTAGTATAGGGGACAGTCGAGTGCAGCCCCAGCATTTT. Its protein is CASSIGDSRVQPQHF.

The rearrangement joins TRBV6-5 to TRBJ2-7; 8 bases agree with TRBD2. Germline V gives CDR1 MNHEY, CDR2 SVGAGI. V trimming: 2 bases; J trimming: 4 bases; junction bases outside the gene matches: 7. The CDR3 is 15 amino acids. The DNA of the CDR3 is TGTGCCAGCAGTTACCCCCGGGGGGGGGTATACGAGCAGTACTTC. It encodes CASSYPRGGVYEQYF.

The J gene is TRBJ2-5, the V gene TRBV5-1, with 8 nucleotides matching TRBD1. Germline lookup yields CDR1 SGHRS and CDR2 YFSETQ. V lost 7 bases and J lost 2; bases outside the gene matches: 10. The CDR3 is made up of 15 amino acids. This CDR3 reads CASSSGTGLQETQYF. The CDR3 bases are TGCGCCAGCTCCTCCGGGACAGGACTACAAGAGACCCAGTACTTC.

The chain couples TRBV5-1 to TRBJ1-5; D gene unclear. V lost 4 bases to trimming and J lost 7 bases, with 18 bases between them. CDR3 length: 15 residues. Germline V gives CDR1 SGHRS, CDR2 YFSETQ. The CDR3 DNA reads as TGCGCCAGCAGCCCGGAGAGTGGCCCGGCCCAGCCCCAGCATTTT. Translation: CASSPESGPAQPQHF.

This sequence joins TRBV5-5 and TRBJ2-5; 12 bases are a match to TRBD2. The V and J ends lost 2 bases and 0 bases, in that order; junction bases with no gene match: 5. This CDR3 has 17 amino acids. Germline values: CDR1 SGHKS, CDR2 YYEKEE (reference sequence). The CDR3 loop is CASSLGRTSGNQETQYF. The CDR3 DNA sequence: TGTGCCAGCAGCTTAGGGAGGACTAGCGGGAACCAAGAGACCCAGTACTTC.

The V and J genes are TRBV5-4 and TRBJ1-1, with a weak D call TRBD1 (6 bases). Germline CDR1 SGHNT, CDR2 YYREEE (reference sequence). V was shortened by 0 bases and J by 5 bases, with 11 bases between the two germline ends. The length of the CDR3 is 14 residues. The CDR3 loop reads CASSLVGGGTEAFF. CDR3 DNA sequence: TGTGCCAGCAGCTTGGTGGGAGGGGGGACTGAAGCTTTCTTT.

The CDR3 nucleotides are TGCAGCGTTGCTAGCGGGGTATTCAATGAGCAGTTCTTC. Its protein product is CSVASGVFNEQFF. This rearrangement joins TRBV29-1 to TRBJ2-1; 9 nucleotides align to TRBD2. The length of the CDR3 is 13 residues. Trimming cost V 4 bases and J 6 bases; bases outside gene matches: 4. Germline V gene data show CDR1 as SQVTM and CDR2 as ANQGSEA.

This chain connects TRBV7-8 to TRBJ1-3; 8 nucleotides line up with TRBD1. The junction had 4 bases not matched to a gene; V was cut back by 3 bases and J by 0 bases. Germline V gives CDR1 SGHVS, CDR2 FQNEAQ. The CDR3 spans 16 residues. The CDR3 DNA reads as TGTGCCAGCAGCTTCAACACAGGGGGCTCTGGAAACACCATATATTTT. This encodes CASSFNTGGSGNTIYF.

V gene TRBV27 combines with J gene TRBJ2-7; 8 bases fit TRBD1. The V segment lost 0 bases and the J segment 5 bases; nucleotides outside the gene matches: 12. The CDR3 is 17 residues long. The V gene's germline CDR1 is MNHEY and CDR2 SMNVEV (reference sequence). Written as DNA, the CDR3 is TGTGCCAGCAGTTTATCTGGGACAGGAATGGGAATCGACGAGCAGTACTTC. Residues: CASSLSGTGMGIDEQYF.

The J gene is TRBJ1-3, the V gene TRBV18; 7 nucleotides align to TRBD1. This CDR3 has 16 residues. The germline V gene encodes CDR1 KGHSH and CDR2 LQKENI. The ends lost 3 bases at V and 0 bases at J; junction bases unmatched: 5. The chain's CDR3 is CASSPLYRGSGNTIYF. The CDR3 DNA follows: TGTGCCAGCTCACCGTTGTACAGGGGCTCTGGAAACACCATATATTTT. The full variable domain, rest sourced from reference TRBV18 and TRBJ1-3, is NAGVMQNPRHLVRRRGQEARLRCSPMKGHSHVYWYRQLPEEGLKFMVYLQKENIIDESGMPKERFSAEFPKEGPSILRIQQVVRGDSAAYFCASSPLYRGSGNTIYFGEGSWLTVV.

V gene TRBV4-1 combines with J gene TRBJ1-6; no clear D gene. Germline V gene lookup returns CDR1 MGHRA and CDR2 YSYEKL. This CDR3 contains 16 residues. Trimming removed 0 bases from V and 9 bases from J, with 15 bases in between. CDR3 sequence: CASSQDPGFTGSPLHF. CDR3 coding DNA: TGCGCCAGCAGCCAAGACCCCGGGTTTACCGGTTCACCCCTCCACTTT.

The chain joins TRBV29-1 to TRBJ2-3; D is perhaps TRBD2 (6 bases). The CDR3 extends over 13 amino acids. Germline V gene lookup returns CDR1 SQVTM and CDR2 ANQGSEA. Between the trimmed V and J ends, which lost 7 bases and 1 base, there was a span of 12 bases. CDR3 protein: CSDRRDGTDTQYF. The CDR3 DNA is TGCAGCGACCGGCGGGATGGCACAGATACGCAGTATTTT.

The DNA of the CDR3 is TGTGCCAGCAGCCCGTCGGACAGGGGGCCAGAGACCCAGTACTTC. Residues: CASSPSDRGPETQYF. The chain recombines TRBV5-6 with TRBJ2-5; 11 nucleotides agree with TRBD1. The V and J ends lost 4 bases and 4 bases, in that order; junction bases with no gene match: 6. Looked up from germline, CDR1 is SGHDT and CDR2 is YYEEEE. The CDR3 covers 15 residues.

The V gene is TRBV2, the J gene TRBJ1-6; 7 nucleotides match TRBD1. This CDR3 contains 13 residues. Trimming cost V 7 bases and J 7 bases; bases outside gene matches: 4. Germline V lookup: CDR1 SNHLY, CDR2 FYNNEI. The DNA for the CDR3 is TGTGCCAGCATGGGACAGAGGAATTCACCCCTCCACTTT. It codes for CASMGQRNSPLHF. The whole variable domain, filled in from reference TRBV2 and TRBJ1-6, reads EPEVTQTPSHQVTQMGQEVILRCVPISNHLYFYWYRQILGQKVEFLVSFYNNEISEKSEIFDDQFSVERPDGSNFTLKIRSTKLEDSAMYFCASMGQRNSPLHFGNGTRLTVT.

The chain combines TRBV5-6 with TRBJ1-1, with D unresolved. With 2 bases removed from V and 1 base from J, the gap between germline ends came to 9 bases. Germline V gives CDR1 SGHDT, CDR2 YYEEEE. The CDR3 contains 14 residues. In DNA, the CDR3 is TGTGCCAGCAGCTTCACGACGGGGAACACTGAAGCTTTCTTT. It specifies CASSFTTGNTEAFF.

The rearrangement joins TRBV7-8 to TRBJ1-2; D call uncertain. The V end was cut by 2 bases, the J end by 4 bases, with 11 bases between. CDR1 is SGHVS, CDR2 FQNEAQ, per germline. The CDR3 is 14 residues long. CDR3 region: CASSLSGVSYGYTF. The CDR3 region has the DNA TGTGCCAGCAGCTTATCTGGAGTTTCCTATGGCTACACCTTC.

The J gene is TRBJ2-3, the V gene TRBV6-5; a possible D gene is TRBD2 (5 bases). The CDR3 loop spans 15 amino acids. Trimming stripped 6 bases from V and 0 bases from J, with 13 bases between. Germline CDR1 reads MNHEY; CDR2 reads SVGAGI. The CDR3 is CASRLSGASTDTQYF. For the CDR3, the DNA is TGTGCCAGCAGACTAAGCGGTGCTAGCACAGATACGCAGTATTTT.

The rearrangement links TRBV21-1 to TRBJ1-4. TRBV21-1 is deemed a pseudogene. The CDR3 has 15 amino acids. The CDR3 sequence: CASSKTRRSCEKLFF. The CDR3 DNA reads as TGTGCCAGCAGCAAAACGAGGAGGTCTTGTGAAAAACTGTTTTTT.

V gene TRBV5-1 combines with J gene TRBJ1-4; a possible D gene is TRBD1 (5 bases). The germline gives CDR1 SGHRS, CDR2 YFSETQ. Trimming left V 5 bases short and J 12 bases short, with 26 bases between. The CDR3 has 16 amino acids. DNA for the CDR3: TGCGCCAGCAGTCCCCGGGGGTCCCGGGCCCAAGGGGAACTGTTTTTT. Residues: CASSPRGSRAQGELFF.

CDR3 coding DNA: TGTGCCAGCAGTGAAGCAAACAGGGGGCAGGGTGAAAAACTGTTTTTT. It is translated as CASSEANRGQGEKLFF. The rearrangement uses TRBV2 and TRBJ1-4; 9 bases agree with TRBD1. This CDR3 has 16 amino acids. The V and J ends lost 0 bases and 7 bases, in that order; junction bases with no gene match: 6. The V gene's germline CDR1 is SNHLY and CDR2 FYNNEI.

J is TRBJ2-1 and V is TRBV4-1, with D possibly matching TRBD2 (6 bases). V was shortened by 4 bases and J by 10 bases, with 11 bases between the two germline ends. Germline CDR1 reads MGHRA; CDR2 reads YSYEKL. CDR3 length equals 12 residues. CDR3 bases: TGCGCCAGCAGCCGGGGAGGCGGGGAGCAGTTCTTC. Its protein is CASSRGGGEQFF.

The chain carries TRBV4-1 and TRBJ2-5; TRBD1 agrees at 9 bases. The CDR3 extends over 17 amino acids. V gave up 2 bases and J gave up 3 bases; unmatched junction bases: 10. Germline V gene sequence: CDR1 MGHRA, CDR2 YSYEKL. This CDR3 reads CASSQRSGTGWEETQYF. In DNA, the CDR3 is TGCGCCAGCAGCCAACGCTCCGGGACAGGGTGGGAAGAGACCCAGTACTTC.

This chain connects TRBV4-1 to TRBJ2-7; TRBD1 matches 10 bases. Germline V lookup: CDR1 MGHRA, CDR2 YSYEKL. The CDR3 extends over 14 amino acids. With 5 bases clipped from V and 4 bases from J, the junction kept 5 bases outside the gene matches. The CDR3 nucleotides read TGCGCCAGCAGCTCGGGACAGGGGTGGTACGAGCAGTACTTC. This sequence encodes CASSSGQGWYEQYF.

This chain connects TRBV29-1 to TRBJ1-1, with 7 nucleotides matching TRBD1. The junction had 6 bases not matched to a gene; V was cut back by 7 bases and J by 1 base. The CDR3 contains 13 residues. Looked up from germline, CDR1 is SQVTM and CDR2 is ANQGSEA. The CDR3 protein is CSAQTGPNTEAFF. The CDR3 DNA sequence: TGCAGCGCTCAGACAGGGCCGAACACTGAAGCTTTCTTT. The full variable domain, in which reference TRBV29-1 and TRBJ1-1 provide the parts outside the CDR3, is SAVISQKPSRDICQRGTSLTIQCQVDSQVTMMFWYRQQPGQSLTLIATANQGSEATYESGFVIDKFPISRPNLTFSTLTVSNMSPEDSSIYLCSAQTGPNTEAFFGQGTRLTVV.